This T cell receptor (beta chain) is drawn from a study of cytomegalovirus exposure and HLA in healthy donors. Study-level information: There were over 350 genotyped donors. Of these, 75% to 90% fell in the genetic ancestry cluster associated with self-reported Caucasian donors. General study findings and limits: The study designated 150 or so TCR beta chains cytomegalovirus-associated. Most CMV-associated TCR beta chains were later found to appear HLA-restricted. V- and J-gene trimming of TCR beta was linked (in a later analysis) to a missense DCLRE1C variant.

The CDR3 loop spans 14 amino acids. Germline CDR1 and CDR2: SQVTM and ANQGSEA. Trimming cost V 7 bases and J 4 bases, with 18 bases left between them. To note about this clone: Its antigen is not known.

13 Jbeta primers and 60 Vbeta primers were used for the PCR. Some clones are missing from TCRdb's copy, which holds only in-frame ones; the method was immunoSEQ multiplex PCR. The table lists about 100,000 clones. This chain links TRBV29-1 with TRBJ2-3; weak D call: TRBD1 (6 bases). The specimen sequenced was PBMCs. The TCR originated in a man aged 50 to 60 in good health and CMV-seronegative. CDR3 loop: CSARTEWSSDTQYF. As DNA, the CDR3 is TGCAGCGCCCGGACAGAATGGAGCTCAGATACGCAGTATTTT.